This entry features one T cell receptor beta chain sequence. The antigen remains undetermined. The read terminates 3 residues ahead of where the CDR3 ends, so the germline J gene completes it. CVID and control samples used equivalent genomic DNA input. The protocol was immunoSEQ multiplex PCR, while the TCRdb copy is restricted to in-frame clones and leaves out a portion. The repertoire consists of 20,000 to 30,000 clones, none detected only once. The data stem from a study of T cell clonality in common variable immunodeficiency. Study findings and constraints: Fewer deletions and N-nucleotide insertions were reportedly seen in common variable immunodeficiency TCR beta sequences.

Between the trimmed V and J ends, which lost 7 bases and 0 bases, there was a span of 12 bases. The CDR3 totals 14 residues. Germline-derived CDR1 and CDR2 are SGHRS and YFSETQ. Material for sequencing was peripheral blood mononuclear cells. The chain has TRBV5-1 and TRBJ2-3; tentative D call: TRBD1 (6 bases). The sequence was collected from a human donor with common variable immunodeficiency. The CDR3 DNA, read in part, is TGCGCCAGCGCCCGGGACATAAGCACAGATACG. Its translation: CASARDISTDT. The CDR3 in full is CASARDISTDTQYF.